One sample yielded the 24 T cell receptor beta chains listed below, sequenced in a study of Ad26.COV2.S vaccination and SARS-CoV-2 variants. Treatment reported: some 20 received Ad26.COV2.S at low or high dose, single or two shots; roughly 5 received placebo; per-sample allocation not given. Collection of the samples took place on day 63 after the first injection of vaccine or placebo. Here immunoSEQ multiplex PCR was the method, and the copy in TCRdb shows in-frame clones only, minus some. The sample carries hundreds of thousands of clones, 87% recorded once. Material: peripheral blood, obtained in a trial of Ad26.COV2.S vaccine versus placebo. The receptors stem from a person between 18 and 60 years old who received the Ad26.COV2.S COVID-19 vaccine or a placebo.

This chain's CDR3 is CASSPDPFGIGNEKLFF. DNA of the CDR3: TGTGCCAGCAGTCCGGACCCCTTTGGGATCGGTAATGAAAAACTGTTTTTT. J is TRBJ1-4 and V is TRBV6-6; D remains ambiguous. The CDR3 sequence is 17 residues long. Germline CDR1 reads MNHNY; CDR2 reads SVGAGI (reference sequence). V lost 5 bases and J lost 4, with 20 bases in between.

CDR3 DNA sequence: TGTGCCAGTAGTATTGGAACAGTTTACAATGAGCAGTTCTTC. This sequence encodes CASSIGTVYNEQFF. The chain recombines TRBV19 with TRBJ2-1; D remains ambiguous. In germline, CDR1 is LNHDA, CDR2 SQIVND (reference sequence). The CDR3 has 14 residues. V gave up 3 bases and J gave up 4 bases, with 10 bases separating them.

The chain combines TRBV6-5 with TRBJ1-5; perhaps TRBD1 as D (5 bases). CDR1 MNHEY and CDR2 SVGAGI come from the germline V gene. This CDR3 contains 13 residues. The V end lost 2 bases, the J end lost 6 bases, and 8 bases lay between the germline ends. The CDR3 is CASSYGGAQPQHF. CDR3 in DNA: TGTGCCAGCAGTTACGGAGGGGCTCAGCCCCAGCATTTT.

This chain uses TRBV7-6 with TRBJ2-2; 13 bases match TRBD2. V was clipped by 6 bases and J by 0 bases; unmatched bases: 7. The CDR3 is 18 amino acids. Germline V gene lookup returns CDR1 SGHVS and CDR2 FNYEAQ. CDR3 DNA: TGTGCCAGCAGTTACGGACTAGCGGGGGCCACGAACACCGGGGAGCTGTTTTTT. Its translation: CASSYGLAGATNTGELFF.

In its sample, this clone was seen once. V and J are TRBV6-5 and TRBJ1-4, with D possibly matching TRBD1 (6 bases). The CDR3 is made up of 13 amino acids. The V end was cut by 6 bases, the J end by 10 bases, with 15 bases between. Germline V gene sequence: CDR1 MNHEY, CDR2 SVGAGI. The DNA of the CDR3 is TGTGCCAGCAGCTCATTGGGAGGGGGAAAACTGTTTTTT. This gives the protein CASSSLGGGKLFF.

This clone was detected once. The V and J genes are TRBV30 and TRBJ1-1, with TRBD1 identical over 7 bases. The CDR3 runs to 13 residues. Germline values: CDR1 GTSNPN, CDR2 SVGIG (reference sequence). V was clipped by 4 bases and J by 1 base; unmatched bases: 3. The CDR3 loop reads CAWNNRGNTEAFF. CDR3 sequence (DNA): TGTGCCTGGAACAACAGGGGGAACACTGAAGCTTTCTTT. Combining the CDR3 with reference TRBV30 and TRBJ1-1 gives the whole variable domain SQTIHQWPATLVQPVGSPLSLECTVEGTSNPNLYWYRQAAGRGLQLLFYSVGIGQISSEVPQNLSASRPQDRQFILSSKKLLLSDSGFYLCAWNNRGNTEAFFGQGTRLTVV.

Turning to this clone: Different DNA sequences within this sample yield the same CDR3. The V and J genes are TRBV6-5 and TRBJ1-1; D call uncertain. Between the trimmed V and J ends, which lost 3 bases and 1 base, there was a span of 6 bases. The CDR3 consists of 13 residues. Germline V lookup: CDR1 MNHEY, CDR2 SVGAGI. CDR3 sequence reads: CASSYATNTEAFF. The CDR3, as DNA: TGTGCCAGCAGTTATGCCACGAACACTGAAGCTTTCTTT.

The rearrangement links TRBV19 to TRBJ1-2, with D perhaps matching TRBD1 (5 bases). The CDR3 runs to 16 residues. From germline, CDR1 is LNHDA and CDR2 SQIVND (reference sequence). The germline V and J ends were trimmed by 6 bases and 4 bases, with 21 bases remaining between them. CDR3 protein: CASSPRLSGQGYGYTF. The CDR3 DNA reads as TGTGCCAGTAGCCCGAGGCTATCAGGGCAGGGCTATGGCTACACCTTC.

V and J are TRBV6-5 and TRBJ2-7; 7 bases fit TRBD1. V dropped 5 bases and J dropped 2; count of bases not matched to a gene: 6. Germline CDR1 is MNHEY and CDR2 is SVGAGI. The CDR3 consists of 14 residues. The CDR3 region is CASSPSTGTYEQYF. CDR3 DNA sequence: TGTGCCAGCAGTCCCTCGACAGGGACCTACGAGCAGTACTTC.

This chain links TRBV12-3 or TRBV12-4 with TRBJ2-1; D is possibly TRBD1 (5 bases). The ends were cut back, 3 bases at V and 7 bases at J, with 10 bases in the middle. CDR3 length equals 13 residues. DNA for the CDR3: TGTGCCAGCAGTTTCGGACCAGGGAATGAGCAGTTCTTC. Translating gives CASSFGPGNEQFF.

The CDR3 region has the DNA TGTGCCAGCAGCGAACCTAATCAGCCCCAGCATTTT. This translates into CASSEPNQPQHF. The chain joins TRBV7-2 to TRBJ1-5; no definite D call. V was trimmed by 5 bases and J by 4 bases, leaving 6 bases between them. CDR1 is SGHTA, CDR2 FQGNSA, per germline. The CDR3 extends over 12 amino acids.

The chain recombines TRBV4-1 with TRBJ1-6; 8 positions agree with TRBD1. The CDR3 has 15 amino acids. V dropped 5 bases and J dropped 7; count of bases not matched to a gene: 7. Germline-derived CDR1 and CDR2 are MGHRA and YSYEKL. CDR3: CASSYAGQENSPLHF. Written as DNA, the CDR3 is TGCGCCAGCAGCTACGCGGGACAGGAGAATTCACCCCTCCACTTT.

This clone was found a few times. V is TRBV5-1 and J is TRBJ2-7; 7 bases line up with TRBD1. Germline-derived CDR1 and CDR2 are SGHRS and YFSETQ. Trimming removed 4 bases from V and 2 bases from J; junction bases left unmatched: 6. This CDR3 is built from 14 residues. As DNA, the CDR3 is TGCGCCAGCAGCCTGGGACAGATCACCTACGAGCAGTACTTC. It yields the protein CASSLGQITYEQYF.

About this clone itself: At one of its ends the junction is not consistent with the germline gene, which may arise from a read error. CDR3: CAGSARNSNQPQHF. The CDR3 bases are TGTGCCGGTAGTGCGAGAAATAGCAATCAGCCCCAGCATTTT. This chain links TRBV19 with TRBJ1-5; the D is unclear. Germline V lookup: CDR1 LNHDA, CDR2 SQIVND (reference sequence). The CDR3 consists of 14 residues. Filled out from reference TRBV19 and TRBJ1-5, the complete variable domain reads DGGITQSPKYLFRKEGQNVTLSCEQNLNHDAMYWYRQDPGQGLRLIYYSQIVNDFQKGDIAEGYSVSREKKESFPLTVTSAQKNPTAFYLCAGSARNSNQPQHFGDGTRLSIL.

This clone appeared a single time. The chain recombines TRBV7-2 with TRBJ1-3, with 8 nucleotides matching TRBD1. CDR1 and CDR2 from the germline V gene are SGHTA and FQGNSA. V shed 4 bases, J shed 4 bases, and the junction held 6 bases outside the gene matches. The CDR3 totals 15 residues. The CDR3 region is CASSSYRGFGNTIYF. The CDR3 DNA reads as TGTGCCAGCAGCTCATACAGGGGGTTCGGAAACACCATATATTTT. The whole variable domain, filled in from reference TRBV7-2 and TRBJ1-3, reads GAGVSQSPSNKVTEKGKDVELRCDPISGHTALYWYRQSLGQGLEFLIYFQGNSAPDKSGLPSDRFSAERTGGSVSTLTIQRTQQEDSAVYLCASSSYRGFGNTIYFGEGSWLTVV.

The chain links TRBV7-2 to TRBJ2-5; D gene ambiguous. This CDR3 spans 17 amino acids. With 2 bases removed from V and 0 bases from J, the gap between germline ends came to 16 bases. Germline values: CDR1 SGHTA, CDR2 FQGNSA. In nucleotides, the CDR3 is TGTGCCAGCAGCTTATTGGGCAGTCCTCCTAACCAAGAGACCCAGTACTTC. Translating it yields CASSLLGSPPNQETQYF.

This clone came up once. The CDR3 loop is CASSFQQGYNSPLHF. Here the CDR3 DNA reads TGTGCCAGCAGTTTCCAACAGGGGTATAATTCACCCCTCCACTTT. The chain couples TRBV6-6 to TRBJ1-6; the match to TRBD1 covers 7 bases. The CDR3 length is 15 residues. The germline gives CDR1 MNHNY, CDR2 SVGAGI (reference sequence). Trimming removed 4 bases from V and 4 bases from J; junction bases left unmatched: 4.

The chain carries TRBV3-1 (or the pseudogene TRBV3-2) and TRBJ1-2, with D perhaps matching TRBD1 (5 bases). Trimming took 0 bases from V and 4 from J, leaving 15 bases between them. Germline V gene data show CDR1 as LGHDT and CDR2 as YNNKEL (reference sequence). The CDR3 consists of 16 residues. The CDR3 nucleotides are TGTGCCAGCAGCCAAGAGGAGTCAGGGATCGTCTATGGCTACACCTTC. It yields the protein CASSQEESGIVYGYTF.

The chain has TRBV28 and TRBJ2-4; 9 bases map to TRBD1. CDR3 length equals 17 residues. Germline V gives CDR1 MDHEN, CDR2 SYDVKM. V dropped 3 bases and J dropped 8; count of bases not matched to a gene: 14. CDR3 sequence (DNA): TGTGCCAGCAGTTTTGCCCCCGGGACAGGGTTTTACGACATTCAGTACTTC. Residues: CASSFAPGTGFYDIQYF.

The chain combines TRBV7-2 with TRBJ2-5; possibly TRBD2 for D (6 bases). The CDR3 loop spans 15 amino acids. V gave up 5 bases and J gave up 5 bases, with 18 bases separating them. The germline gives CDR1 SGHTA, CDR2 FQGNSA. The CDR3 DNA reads TGTGCCAGCAGCATTAACCCGGGGACTCGGGAGACCCAGTACTTC. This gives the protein CASSINPGTRETQYF.

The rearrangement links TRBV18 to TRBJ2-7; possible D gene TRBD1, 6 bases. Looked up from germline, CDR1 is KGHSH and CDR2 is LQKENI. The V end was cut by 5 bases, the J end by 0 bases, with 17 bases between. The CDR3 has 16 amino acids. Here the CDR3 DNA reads TGTGCCAGCTCATTTACAGGGAGATTCAGCTCCTACGAGCAGTACTTC. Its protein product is CASSFTGRFSSYEQYF.

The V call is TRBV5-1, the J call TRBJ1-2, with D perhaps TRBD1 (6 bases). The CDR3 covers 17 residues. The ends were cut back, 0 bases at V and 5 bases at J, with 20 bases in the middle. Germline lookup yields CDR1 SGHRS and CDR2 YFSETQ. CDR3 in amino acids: CASSLGVISGEEYGYTF. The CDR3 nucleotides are TGCGCCAGCAGCTTGGGGGTAATTTCAGGGGAAGAATATGGCTACACCTTC.

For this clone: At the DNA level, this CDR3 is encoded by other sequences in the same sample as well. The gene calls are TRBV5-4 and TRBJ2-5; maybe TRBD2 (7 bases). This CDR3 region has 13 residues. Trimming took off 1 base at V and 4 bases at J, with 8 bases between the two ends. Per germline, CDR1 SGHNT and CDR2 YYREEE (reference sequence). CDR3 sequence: CASSLRGAETQYF. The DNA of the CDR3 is TGTGCCAGCAGCTTGCGGGGGGCAGAGACCCAGTACTTC.

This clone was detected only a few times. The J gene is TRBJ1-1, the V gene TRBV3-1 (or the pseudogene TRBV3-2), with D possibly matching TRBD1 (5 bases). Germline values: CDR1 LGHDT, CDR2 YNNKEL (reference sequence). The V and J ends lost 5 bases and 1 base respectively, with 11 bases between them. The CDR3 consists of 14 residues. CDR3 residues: CASSSWDSNTEAFF. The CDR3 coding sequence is TGTGCCAGCAGCTCTTGGGACTCGAACACTGAAGCTTTCTTT.